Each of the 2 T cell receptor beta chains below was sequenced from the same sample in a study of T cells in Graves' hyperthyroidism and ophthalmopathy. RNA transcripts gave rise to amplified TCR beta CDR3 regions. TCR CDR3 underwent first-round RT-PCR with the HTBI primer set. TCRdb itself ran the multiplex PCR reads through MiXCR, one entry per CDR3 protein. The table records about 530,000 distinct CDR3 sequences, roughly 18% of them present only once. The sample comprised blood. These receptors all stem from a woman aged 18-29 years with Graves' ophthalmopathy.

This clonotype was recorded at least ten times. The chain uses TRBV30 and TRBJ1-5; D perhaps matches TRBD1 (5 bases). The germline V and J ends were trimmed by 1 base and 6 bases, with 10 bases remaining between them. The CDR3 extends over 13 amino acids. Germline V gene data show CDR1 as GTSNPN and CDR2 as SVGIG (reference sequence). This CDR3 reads CAWSALGGQPQHF. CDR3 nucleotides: TGTGCCTGGAGTGCACTCGGGGGTCAGCCCCAGCATTTT.

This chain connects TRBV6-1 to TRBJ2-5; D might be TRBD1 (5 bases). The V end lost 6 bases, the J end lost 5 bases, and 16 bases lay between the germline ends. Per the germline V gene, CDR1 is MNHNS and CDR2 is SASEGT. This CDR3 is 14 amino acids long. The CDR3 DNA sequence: TGTGCCAGCAGAATAACCTCATGGGGCGAGACCCAGTACTTC. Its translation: CASRITSWGETQYF.